These 29 T cell receptor beta chains originate from one sample sequenced in a study of neurological immune-mediated disorders. TCRdb re-analysed the 5' RACE reads in MiXCR, keeping a single row per CDR3 protein. The sample contains 20,000 to 30,000 distinct CDR3 sequences, over 2% of which appear only once. Sequences were obtained from PBMCs. Every receptor here comes from a woman between 50 and 59 years old with multiple sclerosis.

The chain employs TRBV18 and TRBJ1-5, with D unresolved. There are 14 residues in the CDR3. CDR1 and CDR2 from the germline V gene are KGHSH and LQKENI. Trimming shortened V by 6 bases and J by 6 bases, and 15 bases separated the two germline ends. In nucleotides, the CDR3 is TGTGCCAGCTCCGAAGCAGCGGGTCGTCAGCCCCAGCATTTT. Encoded protein: CASSEAAGRQPQHF.

This clonotype was found a few times. A read error is likely, as this CDR3 ends without the conserved phenylalanine or tryptophan. V usage is TRBV3-1 and J usage is TRBJ1-2; D not resolved. Germline CDR1 LGHDT, CDR2 YNNKEL (reference sequence). The CDR3 extends over 14 amino acids. V lost 3 bases and J 2 bases, leaving 10 bases between the germline ends. The CDR3 here is CASSHVRGNYGYTC. The CDR3 nucleotides are TGTGCCAGCAGCCATGTCCGGGGAAACTATGGCTACACCTGC.

This clonotype has at least ten counts. V gene TRBV7-9 combines with J gene TRBJ2-3; 11 bases map to TRBD2. Per the germline V gene, CDR1 is SEHNR and CDR2 is FQNEAQ (reference sequence). This CDR3 is built from 17 residues. The J segment lost 7 bases and the V segment lost 3 bases, leaving 12 bases of the junction unmatched. CDR3 DNA sequence: TGTGCCAGCAGCTTCCCAGCTCTAGCGGGGGGCCGACATACGCAGTATTTT. Protein product: CASSFPALAGGRHTQYF.

V gene TRBV6-6 combines with J gene TRBJ1-1, with 9 bases identical to TRBD1. The V and J ends lost 0 bases and 1 base, in that order; junction bases with no gene match: 0. The V gene's germline CDR1 is MNHNY and CDR2 SVGAGI (reference sequence). The length of the CDR3 is 15 residues. The CDR3 coding sequence is TGTGCCAGCAGTTACTCGGGACAGGGGAACACTGAAGCTTTCTTT. Translation gives CASSYSGQGNTEAFF.

By sample fraction, this clonotype is medium-sized. V gene TRBV7-2 combines with J gene TRBJ2-7; D is unclear. Germline CDR1 is SGHTA and CDR2 is FQGNSA. The CDR3 sequence is 12 residues long. The ends were cut back, 2 bases at V and 0 bases at J, with 2 bases in the middle. The CDR3 DNA sequence: TGTGCCAGCAGCTTAAGCTCCTACGAGCAGTACTTC. Protein sequence: CASSLSSYEQYF.

This clonotype is a singleton in its sample. The chain carries TRBV19 and TRBJ1-6; D unclear. CDR3 length: 17 residues. Trimming pared 10 bases from V and 8 bases from J, leaving 27 bases between. Germline values: CDR1 LNHDA, CDR2 SQIVND (reference sequence). Here the CDR3 DNA reads TGTGCCACTAAAGGGCTCCCCGATGGACCGGCCTATTCACCCCTCCACTTT. It is translated as CATKGLPDGPAYSPLHF.

This clonotype was detected many times. The rearrangement uses TRBV12-3 or TRBV12-4 and TRBJ2-1, with D possibly being TRBD2 (6 bases). The CDR3 is 16 amino acids. The V and J ends lost 4 bases and 6 bases respectively, with 19 bases between them. The CDR3, as DNA: TGTGCCAGCAGTTCCCCCGGGCGGGAAGGTCCCAATGAGCAGTTCTTC. It specifies CASSSPGREGPNEQFF.

There are many counts of this clonotype. The chain is built from TRBV6-2 or TRBV6-3 and TRBJ1-3, with a possible D match to TRBD1 (5 bases). CDR1 MNHEY and CDR2 SVGEGT come from the germline V gene. V gave up 5 bases and J gave up 4 bases, with 12 bases separating them. CDR3 length: 14 amino acids. The CDR3 loop is CASSKTGTGNTIYF. CDR3 coding DNA: TGTGCCAGCAGTAAAACCGGGACCGGAAACACCATATATTTT.

This clonotype appeared many times. An end of the junction differs from the germline gene, which may be a read error. The chain recombines TRBV20-1 with TRBJ2-3, with 10 nucleotides matching TRBD2. The CDR3 spans 12 residues. Per the germline V gene, CDR1 is DFQATT and CDR2 is SNEGSKA (reference sequence). CDR3 residues: CSTSGATDTQYF. CDR3 sequence (DNA): TGCAGTACTAGCGGGGCCACAGATACGCAGTATTTT.

This clonotype was picked up many times. The rearrangement uses TRBV5-1 and TRBJ2-5; 8 bases line up with TRBD1. V shed 0 bases and J 4 bases; nucleotides not matched to a gene: 2. Germline V CDR1 and CDR2: SGHRS, YFSETQ. The CDR3 sequence is 14 residues long. Here the CDR3 DNA reads TGCGCCAGCAGCTTGGGGACAGGGAGAGAGACCCAGTACTTC. It codes for CASSLGTGRETQYF.

This clonotype was recorded at least ten times. The rearrangement uses TRBV7-9 and TRBJ1-1; D is unresolved. The V and J ends lost 0 bases and 1 base respectively, with 6 bases between them. Germline CDR1 is SEHNR and CDR2 is FQNEAQ (reference sequence). The CDR3 contains 14 residues. The CDR3 sequence is CASSLAPSNTEAFF. The CDR3 DNA follows: TGTGCCAGCAGCTTAGCGCCATCGAACACTGAAGCTTTCTTT.

This clonotype was picked up many times. The J gene is TRBJ1-2, the V gene TRBV5-1; D is unresolved. With 5 bases removed from V and 1 base from J, the gap between germline ends came to 6 bases. This CDR3 has 12 residues. The germline CDR1 and CDR2 sequences are SGHRS and YFSETQ. This CDR3 reads CASSGDNYGYTF. CDR3 sequence (DNA): TGCGCCAGCAGTGGGGATAACTATGGCTACACCTTC.

This clonotype was seen a few times. No conserved phenylalanine or tryptophan ends this CDR3, so it is likely a read error. The chain couples TRBV20-1 to TRBJ1-6; 8 bases align to TRBD1. V gave up 4 bases and J gave up 7 bases; unmatched junction bases: 6. This CDR3 contains 14 residues. CDR1 is DFQATT, CDR2 SNEGSKA, per germline (reference sequence). CDR3 coding DNA: TGCAGTGCTATCCAGGACAGGGCGAATTCACCCCTCCACTGT. Residues: CSAIQDRANSPLHC.

This clonotype has at least ten counts. The chain joins TRBV5-1 to TRBJ2-7; perhaps D is TRBD1 or TRBD2 (6 bases each). V was shortened by 4 bases and J by 3 bases, with 11 bases between the two germline ends. The CDR3 consists of 13 residues. Germline V gene sequence: CDR1 SGHRS, CDR2 YFSETQ. In DNA form, the CDR3 reads TGCGCCAGCAGCCCGGGGGCTGACTACGAGCAGTACTTC. It codes for CASSPGADYEQYF.

This clonotype was seen ten or more times. The chain links TRBV10-3 to TRBJ1-6; a possible D gene is TRBD1 (6 bases). The V and J ends lost 6 bases and 5 bases respectively, with 11 bases between them. The CDR3 runs to 14 residues. Germline V CDR1 and CDR2: ENHRY, SYGVKD. CDR3 amino acids: CAIRSGADNSPLHF. The CDR3 DNA follows: TGTGCCATCAGGTCGGGGGCCGATAATTCACCCCTCCACTTT.

This clonotype showed up many times. This chain joins TRBV7-2 and TRBJ2-7; 8 bases agree with TRBD1. Per germline, CDR1 SGHTA and CDR2 FQGNSA. The length of the CDR3 is 15 residues. V was pared by 5 bases and J by 3 bases, with 9 bases of the junction left unmatched. This CDR3 is CASSPARTGYYEQYF. Here the CDR3 DNA reads TGTGCCAGCAGCCCCGCTAGGACAGGGTACTACGAGCAGTACTTC.

This clonotype was seen ten or more times. CDR3: CASSLPDSYEQYF. The CDR3 nucleotides are TGCGCCAGCAGCTTACCGGACTCCTACGAGCAGTACTTC. The chain employs TRBV5-1 and TRBJ2-7; D gene ambiguous. V dropped 2 bases and J dropped 0 bases, with 6 bases sitting between them. Germline CDR1 reads SGHRS; CDR2 reads YFSETQ. The CDR3 spans 13 residues.

This clonotype was observed many times. V gene TRBV4-2 combines with J gene TRBJ1-4; 8 nucleotides line up with TRBD1. Trimming cost V 4 bases and J 3 bases; bases outside gene matches: 4. Looked up from germline, CDR1 is LGHNA and CDR2 is YNFKEQ. The CDR3 covers 15 residues. CDR3 protein: CASSRNRGANEKLFF. The CDR3 nucleotides are TGTGCCAGCAGCCGGAACAGGGGGGCTAATGAAAAACTGTTTTTT.

This clonotype came up many times. The J gene is TRBJ2-7, the V gene TRBV19; 8 nucleotides line up with TRBD1. V was clipped by 2 bases and J by 1 base; unmatched bases: 7. Germline CDR1 reads LNHDA; CDR2 reads SQIVND (reference sequence). The CDR3 loop spans 16 amino acids. CDR3 amino acids: CASSINGQGGSYEQYF. The CDR3 coding sequence is TGTGCCAGTAGTATAAACGGACAGGGAGGATCCTACGAGCAGTACTTC.

This clonotype was detected many times. The germline gene is not matched at one end of the junction; a read error may be the cause. This sequence joins TRBV25-1 and TRBJ1-5; TRBD1 is a possible D gene (6 bases). The CDR3 spans 12 residues. Germline CDR1 MGHDK, CDR2 SYGVNS. CDR3 sequence reads: CASQGSNQPQNF. CDR3 sequence (DNA): TGTGCCAGCCAGGGGTCAAATCAGCCCCAGAATTTT.

This clonotype showed up many times. Its ends do not fully match the called genes, so a read error is possible. This chain links TRBV27 with TRBJ1-5, with TRBD1 as a possible D gene (5 bases). The germline gives CDR1 MNHEY, CDR2 SMNVEV (reference sequence). The CDR3 length is 13 residues. The CDR3 bases are TGTGCCAGCAGCGGACCGGGGCGGCGGCCCCAGAATTTT. Translating gives CASSGPGRRPQNF.

This clonotype appeared a few times. The chain links TRBV7-6 to TRBJ2-7; 10 bases agree with TRBD2. The CDR3 runs 16 residues. In germline, CDR1 is SGHVS, CDR2 FNYEAQ. After removal of 1 base from V and 3 bases from J, the junction contained 6 bases not matched to a gene. CDR3 sequence: CASSLDPSGSLYEQYF. DNA of the CDR3: TGTGCCAGCAGCTTAGATCCTAGCGGGAGTCTCTACGAGCAGTACTTC.

This chain links TRBV20-1 with TRBJ2-7; D possibly corresponds to TRBD1 (6 bases). Trimming shortened V by 3 bases and J by 3 bases, and 9 bases separated the two germline ends. Germline CDR1 is DFQATT and CDR2 is SNEGSKA (reference sequence). This CDR3 region has 12 residues. DNA of the CDR3: TGCAGTGCTAGCGACAGGCTCTACGAGCAGTACTTC. This encodes CSASDRLYEQYF.

This clonotype was detected a few times. The rearrangement joins TRBV5-1 to TRBJ1-2; D is unresolved. Trimming took off 0 bases at V and 0 bases at J, with 9 bases between the two ends. CDR3 length equals 15 residues. Germline CDR1 reads SGHRS; CDR2 reads YFSETQ. Written as DNA, the CDR3 is TGCGCCAGCAGCTTGGGGGGAGGCGCTAACTATGGCTACACCTTC. This encodes CASSLGGGANYGYTF.

This clonotype has at least ten counts. The gene calls are TRBV5-1 and TRBJ1-4, with TRBD1 matching 7 bases. V lost 4 bases and J lost 1; bases outside the gene matches: 4. This CDR3 is built from 15 residues. The germline V gene has CDR1 SGHRS and CDR2 YFSETQ. CDR3 nucleotide sequence: TGCGCCAGCAGCGCGAACAGGGGAACTAATGAAAAACTGTTTTTT. Protein sequence: CASSANRGTNEKLFF.

About this clonotype: One end of the junction is discordant with germline, which a read error may explain. This chain connects TRBV7-2 to TRBJ1-5; no firm D call. CDR3 size: 15 residues. Germline CDR1 reads SGHTA; CDR2 reads FQGNSA. The CDR3, as DNA: TGTGCCAGCAGCTCCCCCGGCGGGCACGGGCAGCCCCAGAATTTT. Translated, it gives CASSSPGGHGQPQNF.

This clonotype was observed a single time. The CDR3 ends on some other residue instead of the conserved phenylalanine or tryptophan, so this is likely a read error. The chain employs TRBV20-1 and TRBJ2-7; D is perhaps TRBD2 (5 bases). CDR3 length: 14 amino acids. The V gene's germline CDR1 is DFQATT and CDR2 SNEGSKA (reference sequence). V lost 3 bases and J 4 bases, leaving 16 bases between the germline ends. The CDR3 nucleotides are TGCAGTGCTAGTGGGCTAGCTGACGGATACGAGCAGTACAAC. Encoded protein: CSASGLADGYEQYN.

Many counts were recorded for this clonotype. As DNA, the CDR3 is TGTGCCAGCAGCAAACTCCAAGGGACCCTCCTTGAAAAACTGTTTTTT. Residues: CASSKLQGTLLEKLFF. This chain uses TRBV21-1 with TRBJ1-4. TRBV21-1 is a recognized pseudogene. The CDR3 loop spans 16 amino acids.

This clonotype was counted ten times or more. This chain links TRBV20-1 with TRBJ2-7; 7 nucleotides agree with TRBD1. V trimming: 3 bases; J trimming: 3 bases; junction bases outside the gene matches: 8. The germline CDR1 and CDR2 sequences are DFQATT and SNEGSKA (reference sequence). The CDR3 totals 14 residues. As DNA, the CDR3 is TGCAGTGCTAGTGAACCGGGACAGCTCTACGAGCAGTACTTC. It codes for CSASEPGQLYEQYF.